This T cell receptor beta chain was obtained from a study of blood T cell repertoires in COVID-19. Study-level background: T cells, B-cell-depleted T cells, or PBMCs supplied cDNA or gDNA.

Authors' processing steps: Nucleated cell number was recorded as an estimate derived from reference gene primer amplification. Sequenced by immunoSEQ multiplex PCR; TCRdb stores in-frame clones only, minus some. V and J calls and clone size come straight from that table; D and trimming were deduced from the DNA. Of around 110,000 clones in the sample, approximately 90% were seen once. Germline V gene sequence: CDR1 WNHNN, CDR2 SYGVQD (reference sequence). The CDR3 totals 13 residues. The V gene lost 3 bases and the J gene lost 4 bases, with 7 bases spanning the gap. The source of this sequence is a human donor with active COVID-19. The donor label of this sample is uncertain. The chain uses TRBV10-1 and TRBJ2-1, with no clear D. Sequenced input: peripheral blood. CDR3 loop: CASSDQVYNEQFF. CDR3 nucleotides: TGCGCCAGCAGTGACCAGGTGTACAATGAGCAGTTCTTC.